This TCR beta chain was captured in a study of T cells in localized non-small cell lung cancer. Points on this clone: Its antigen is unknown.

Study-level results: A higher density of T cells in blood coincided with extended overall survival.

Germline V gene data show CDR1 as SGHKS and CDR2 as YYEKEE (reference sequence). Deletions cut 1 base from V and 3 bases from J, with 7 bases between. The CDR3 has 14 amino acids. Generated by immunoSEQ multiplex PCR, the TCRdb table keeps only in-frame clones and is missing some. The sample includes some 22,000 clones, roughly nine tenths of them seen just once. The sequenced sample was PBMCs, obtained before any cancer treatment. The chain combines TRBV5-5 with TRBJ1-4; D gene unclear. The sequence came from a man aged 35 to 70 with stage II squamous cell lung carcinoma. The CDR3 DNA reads TGTGCCAGCAGCTTGACACACTCTAATGAAAAACTGTTTTTT. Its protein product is CASSLTHSNEKLFF.